This T cell receptor (beta chain) was found in a study of metastatic and nonmetastatic thyroid tumors. Thyroid surgery had not been preceded by any treatment in any patient. With MiXCR, TCRdb called clones anew from the PCR reads. The sample contains about 41,000 clones, approximately 24% of which appear only once. The specimen sequenced was tumor tissue. The receptor was isolated from a female donor with papillary thyroid cancer or a benign thyroid nodule (not recorded which). Some clones in this sample may be carry-over from other donors' samples.

In nucleotides, the CDR3 is TGTGCCAGCACCCTCTCCTTTAGGACAGGGGGCAGGGGAACCGGGGAGCTGTTTTTT. Translating it yields CASTLSFRTGGRGTGELFF. The V gene is TRBV6-2 or TRBV6-3, the J gene TRBJ2-2, with 11 bases that match TRBD1. The CDR3 runs 19 residues. Trimming took 7 bases from V and 5 from J; bases not matched to a gene: 18. Germline V gene lookup returns CDR1 MNHEY and CDR2 SVGEGT.